This T cell receptor beta chain was identified in a study of identical twins (dated by TCRdb to 2016 to 2017). In terms of the full investigation: To test whether fetal clonotypes persist, this study deep-sequenced TCR alpha and beta repertoires from monozygotic twins, from unrelated adults of various ages, and from cord blood. To rule out contamination, replicate twin experiments were performed at different times with different library preparation protocols.

Receptor libraries were prepared by 5' RACE. The sequencing machine was an Illumina HiSeq 2000. A universal primer binding site was added through template switching, and the final cDNA carried a unique molecular identifier so that TCR cDNA molecules could be counted accurately. Specific primers in the conserved constant-segment region were used to synthesize first-strand cDNA for the TCR alpha and beta chains. To control for contamination, every cDNA library was double barcoded, receiving both a SMART-Mk sample barcode and Illumina barcodes. TruSeq adapter sequences along with Illumina sample barcodes were introduced in two successive PCR steps. The TCR alpha and beta cDNA libraries were sequenced on the Illumina HiSeq platform using custom primers. Concerning the study's data processing: Unique molecular identifiers were extracted from raw reads with MiGEC, and CDR3 positions were determined with MiXCR. For each individual, recombination models were inferred using an EM algorithm with the repgenHMM and IGoR tools. Shared clonotypes were analyzed with the tcR package in R, and sharing was normalized by the product of cloneset sizes. Out-of-frame nonproductive sequences were analyzed to study raw recombination free of thymic and clonal selection effects. The public reads were run again by TCRdb, first through fastp at Q25 and then through MiXCR, and only productive beta chains were kept. Rows with a matching CDR3 protein are joined into one entry that keeps the most common DNA and genes. These V and J calls originate from TCRdb's pipeline instead of the authors' own analysis. The sample yields around 220,000 distinct CDR3 sequences; about 10% were counted once. About a tenth of the sample goes to the ten largest clones.

Study-wide findings and limitations: In beta out-of-frame sequences, excess twin sharing was weaker, because having fewer shared sequences lowered the signal-to-noise ratio. Compared with coincidental sharing between unrelated individuals, out-of-frame TCR alpha sequences shared between twins showed an excess of sequences with low generation probability. Fewer insertions were carried by abundant cord blood beta clonotypes, a similar but weaker trend appeared in young adult naive repertoires, and no such trend appeared in memory repertoires. Invariant T cells such as MAIT and iNKT could partly confound zero-insertion analyses, though diverse VJ usage argued against this for most clonotypes. Conclusions relied on cross-sectional statistical analysis, since the same donors could not be followed over many years. In monozygotic twins, out-of-frame TCR alpha sharing was systematically underestimated by recombination models, although the models agreed with sharing between unrelated individuals.

This clonotype was seen at least ten times. It has no known antigen specificity. Qualities for individual bases were not recorded, and no much larger clone is one base off. Based on the germline V gene, the CDR1 and CDR2 sequences are SGDLS and YYNGEE. The CDR3, from cysteine to phenylalanine, totals 14 residues. Only the CDR3 portion is preserved as DNA: 42 bases, with reading frame beginning at the first base. The V end loses 0 bases and the J end loses 1 base, and a stretch of 7 bases separates them. All donors were healthy Caucasians. Miltenyi CD45RO+ enrichment and human naive T-cell isolation kits were used to isolate memory (CD45RO+) and naive T cells from PBMC.

The clonotype was recovered from a man in his fifties in good health. The sequence links TRBV9 to TRBJ1-1; the D region possibly corresponds to TRBD1 (5 bases align). Material for sequencing was memory T cells sorted from blood. Interpreted using the paper, the cell subset or site label stands for: CD45RO+ enriched T cells. The DNA reads as follows: TGTGCCAGCAGCGTAGAAGGGGAGAACACTGAAGCTTTCTTT. Its amino acids are CASSVEGENTEAFF. Full variable domain (CDR3 extended with the reference TRBV9 and TRBJ1-1 proteins): DSGVTQTPKHLITATGQRVTLRCSPRSGDLSVYWYQQSLDQGLQFLIQYYNGEERAKGNILERFSAQQFPDLHSELNLSSLELGDSALYFCASSVEGENTEAFFGQGTRLTVV.